What follows is one T cell receptor beta chain and its context. Its antigen is currently unknown. The sample is drawn from a study of T cells in Graves' hyperthyroidism and ophthalmopathy. Broader study findings: Ophthalmopathy got predicted by the model a median 6.5 months before its onset. Most thyroid clonotypes expanded above 0.001 appeared in blood too.

RNA transcripts gave rise to amplified TCR beta CDR3 regions. The HTBI set primed first-round TCR CDR3 RT-PCR. TCRdb used MiXCR to reprocess the multiplex PCR reads, holding one entry per CDR3 protein. The sample lists roughly 360,000 distinct CDR3 sequences; approximately 15% were seen once. Diagnoses rested on clinical symptoms, serum thyroxine and TRAb, thyroid ultrasound and orbital computed tomography. The blood sample dates from first hyperthyroidism diagnosis, preceding any ophthalmopathy symptoms. The sample was blood. The TCR was taken from a man aged 30 to 39 with Graves' hyperthyroidism that later progressed to Graves' ophthalmopathy.

In nucleotides, the CDR3 is TGTGCCAGCAGTTACGGCGGCTTCTACGAGCAGTACTTC. Translated, it gives CASSYGGFYEQYF. The rearrangement joins TRBV6-6 to TRBJ2-7, with no clear D. CDR1 MNHNY and CDR2 SVGAGI come from the germline V gene (reference sequence). CDR3 size: 13 residues. The V and J ends lost 2 bases and 3 bases respectively, with 8 bases between them.